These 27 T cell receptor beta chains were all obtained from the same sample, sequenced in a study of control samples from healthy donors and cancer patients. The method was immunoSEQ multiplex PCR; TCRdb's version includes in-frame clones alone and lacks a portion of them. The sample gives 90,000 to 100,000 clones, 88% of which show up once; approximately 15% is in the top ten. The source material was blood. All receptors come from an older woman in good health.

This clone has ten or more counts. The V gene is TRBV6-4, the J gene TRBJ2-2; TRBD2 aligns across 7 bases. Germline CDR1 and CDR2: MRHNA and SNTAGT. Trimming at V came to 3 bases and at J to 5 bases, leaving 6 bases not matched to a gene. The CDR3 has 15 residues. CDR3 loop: CASSERGGETGELFF. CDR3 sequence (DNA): TGTGCCAGCAGTGAGAGGGGAGGGGAAACCGGGGAGCTGTTTTTT.

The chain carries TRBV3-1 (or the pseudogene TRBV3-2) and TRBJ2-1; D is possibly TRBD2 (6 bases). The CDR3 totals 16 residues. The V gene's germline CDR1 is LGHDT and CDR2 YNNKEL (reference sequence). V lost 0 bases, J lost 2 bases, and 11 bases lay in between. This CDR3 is CASSQDAASAYNEQFF. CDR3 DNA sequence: TGTGCCAGCAGCCAAGATGCGGCTAGCGCCTACAATGAGCAGTTCTTC.

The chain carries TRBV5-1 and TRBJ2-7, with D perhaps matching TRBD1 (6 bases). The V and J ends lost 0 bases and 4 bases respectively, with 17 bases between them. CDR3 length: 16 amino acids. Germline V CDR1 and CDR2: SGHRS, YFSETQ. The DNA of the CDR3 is TGCGCCAGCAGCTTGGGAGGGGCCCAGGGGTTTTACGAGCAGTACTTC. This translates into CASSLGGAQGFYEQYF.

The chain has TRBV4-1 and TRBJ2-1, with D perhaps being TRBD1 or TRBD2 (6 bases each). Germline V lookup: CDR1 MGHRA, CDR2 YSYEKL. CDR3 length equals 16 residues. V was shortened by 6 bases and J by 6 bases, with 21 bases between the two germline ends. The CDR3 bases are TGCGCCAGCAGTTGGTCCTCGCGCGGAGGGGGCAATGAGCAGTTCTTC. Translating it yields CASSWSSRGGGNEQFF.

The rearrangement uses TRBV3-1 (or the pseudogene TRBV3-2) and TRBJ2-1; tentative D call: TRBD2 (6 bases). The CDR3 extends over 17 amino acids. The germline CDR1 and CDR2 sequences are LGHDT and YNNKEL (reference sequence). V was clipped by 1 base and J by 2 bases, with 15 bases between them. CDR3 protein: CASSQGTTSRAYNEQFF. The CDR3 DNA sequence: TGTGCCAGCAGCCAAGGTACAACTAGCCGAGCCTACAATGAGCAGTTCTTC.

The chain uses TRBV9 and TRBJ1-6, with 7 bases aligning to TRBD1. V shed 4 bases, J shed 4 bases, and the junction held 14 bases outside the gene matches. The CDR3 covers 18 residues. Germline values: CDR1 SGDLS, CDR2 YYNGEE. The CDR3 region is CASSPNEIQGSYNSPLHF. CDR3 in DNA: TGTGCCAGCAGCCCAAACGAGATACAGGGGTCTTATAATTCACCCCTCCACTTT.

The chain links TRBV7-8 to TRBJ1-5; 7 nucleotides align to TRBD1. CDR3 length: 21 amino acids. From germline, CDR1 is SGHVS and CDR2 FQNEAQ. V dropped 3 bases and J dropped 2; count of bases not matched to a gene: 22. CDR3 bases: TGTGCCAGCAGCTTTTCTTTGGAGGTGCTAGACAGGGTAAAGGGCAATCAGCCCCAGCATTTT. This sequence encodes CASSFSLEVLDRVKGNQPQHF.

CDR3 loop: CASSLSGANVLTF. DNA of the CDR3: TGTGCCAGCAGCTTGTCTGGGGCCAACGTCCTGACTTTC. The chain employs TRBV5-8 and TRBJ2-6; no firm D call. Trimming removed 1 base at V and 1 base at J, with 0 bases between. Germline CDR1 and CDR2: SGHTS and YDEGEE. The CDR3 contains 13 residues.

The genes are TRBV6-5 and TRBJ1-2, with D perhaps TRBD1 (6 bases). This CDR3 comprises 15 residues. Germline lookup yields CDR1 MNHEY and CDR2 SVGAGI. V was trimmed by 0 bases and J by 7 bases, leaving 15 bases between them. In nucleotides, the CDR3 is TGTGCCAGCAGTTACTCTTCCGGGGGCGGTGGTGGCTACACCTTC. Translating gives CASSYSSGGGGGYTF.

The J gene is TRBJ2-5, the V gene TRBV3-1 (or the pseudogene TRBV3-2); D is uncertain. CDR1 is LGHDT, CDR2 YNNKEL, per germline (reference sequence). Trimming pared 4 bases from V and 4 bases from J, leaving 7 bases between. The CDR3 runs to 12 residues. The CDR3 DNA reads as TGTGCCAGCAGCCGCCTAGGAGAGACCCAGTACTTC. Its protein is CASSRLGETQYF.

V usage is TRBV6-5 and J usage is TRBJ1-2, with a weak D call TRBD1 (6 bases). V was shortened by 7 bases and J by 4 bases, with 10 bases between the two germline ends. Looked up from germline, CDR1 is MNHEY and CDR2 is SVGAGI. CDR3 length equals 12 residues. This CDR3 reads CASTGALYGYTF. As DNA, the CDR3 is TGTGCCAGCACGGGGGCCCTCTATGGCTACACCTTC.

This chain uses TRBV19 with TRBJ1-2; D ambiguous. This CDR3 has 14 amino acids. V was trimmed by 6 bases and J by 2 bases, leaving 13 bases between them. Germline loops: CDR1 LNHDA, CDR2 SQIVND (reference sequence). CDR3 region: CASRTPGTNYGYTF. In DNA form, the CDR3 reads TGTGCCAGTAGGACCCCCGGAACCAACTATGGCTACACCTTC.

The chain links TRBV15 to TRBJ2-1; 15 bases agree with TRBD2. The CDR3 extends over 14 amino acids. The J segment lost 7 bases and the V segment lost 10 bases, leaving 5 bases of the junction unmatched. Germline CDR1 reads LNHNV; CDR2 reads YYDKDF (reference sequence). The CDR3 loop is CAIGTSGRSNEQFF. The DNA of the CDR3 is TGTGCCATCGGGACTAGCGGGAGGAGTAATGAGCAGTTCTTC.

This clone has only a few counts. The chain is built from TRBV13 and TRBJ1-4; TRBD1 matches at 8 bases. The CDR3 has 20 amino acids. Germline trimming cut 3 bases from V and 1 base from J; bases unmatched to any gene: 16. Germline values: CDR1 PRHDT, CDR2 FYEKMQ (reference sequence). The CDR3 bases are TGTGCCAGCAGCTTGACATTCAAGAGGACAGGGAGAAGAACTAATGAAAAACTGTTTTTT. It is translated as CASSLTFKRTGRRTNEKLFF. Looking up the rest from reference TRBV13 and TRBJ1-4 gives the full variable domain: AAGVIQSPRHLIKEKRETATLKCYPIPRHDTVYWYQQGPGQDPQFLISFYEKMQSDKGSIPDRFSAQQFSDYHSELNMSSLELGDSALYFCASSLTFKRTGRRTNEKLFFGSGTQLSVL.

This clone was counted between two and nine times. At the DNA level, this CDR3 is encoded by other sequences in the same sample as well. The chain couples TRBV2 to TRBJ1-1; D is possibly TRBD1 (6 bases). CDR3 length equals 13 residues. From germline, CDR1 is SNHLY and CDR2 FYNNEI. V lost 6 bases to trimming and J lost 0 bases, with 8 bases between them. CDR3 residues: CASRGQMNTEAFF. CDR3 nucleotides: TGTGCCAGCAGAGGACAGATGAACACTGAAGCTTTCTTT.

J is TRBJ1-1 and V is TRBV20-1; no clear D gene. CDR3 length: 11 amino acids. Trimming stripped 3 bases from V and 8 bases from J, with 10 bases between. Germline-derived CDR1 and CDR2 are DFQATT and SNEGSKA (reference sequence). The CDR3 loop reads CSARAGLEAFF. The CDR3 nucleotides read TGCAGTGCTAGGGCGGGATTAGAAGCTTTCTTT.

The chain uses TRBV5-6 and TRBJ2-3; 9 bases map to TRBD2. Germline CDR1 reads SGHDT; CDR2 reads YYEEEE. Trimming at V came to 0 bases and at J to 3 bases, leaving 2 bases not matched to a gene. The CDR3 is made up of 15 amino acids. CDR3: CASSLGLAETDTQYF. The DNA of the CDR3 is TGTGCCAGCAGCTTGGGACTAGCGGAGACAGATACGCAGTATTTT. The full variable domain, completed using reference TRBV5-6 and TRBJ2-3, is DAGVTQSPTHLIKTRGQQVTLRCSPKSGHDTVSWYQQALGQGPQFIFQYYEEEERQRGNFPDRFSGHQFPNYSSELNVNALLLGDSALYLCASSLGLAETDTQYFGPGTRLTVL.

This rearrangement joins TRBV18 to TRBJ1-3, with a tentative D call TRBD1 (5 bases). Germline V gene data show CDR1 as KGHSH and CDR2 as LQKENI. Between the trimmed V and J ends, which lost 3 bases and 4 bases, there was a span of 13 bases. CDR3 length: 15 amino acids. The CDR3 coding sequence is TGTGCCAGCTCACCGGGGGTCAGCCAGGGAAACACCATATATTTT. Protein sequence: CASSPGVSQGNTIYF.

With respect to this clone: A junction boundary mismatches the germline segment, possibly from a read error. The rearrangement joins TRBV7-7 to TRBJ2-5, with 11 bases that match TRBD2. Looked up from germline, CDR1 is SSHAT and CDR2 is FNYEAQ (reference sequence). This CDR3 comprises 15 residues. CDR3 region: CASSSGTSGKETQYF. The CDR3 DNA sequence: TGTGCTAGCAGCTCCGGGACTAGCGGTAAAGAGACCCAGTACTTC.

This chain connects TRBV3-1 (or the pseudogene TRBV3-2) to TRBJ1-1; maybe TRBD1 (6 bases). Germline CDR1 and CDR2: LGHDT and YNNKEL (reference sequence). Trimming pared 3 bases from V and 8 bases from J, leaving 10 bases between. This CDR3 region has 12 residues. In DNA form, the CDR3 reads TGTGCCAGCAGCCATTCAGACAGGGAAGCTTTCTTT. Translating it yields CASSHSDREAFF.

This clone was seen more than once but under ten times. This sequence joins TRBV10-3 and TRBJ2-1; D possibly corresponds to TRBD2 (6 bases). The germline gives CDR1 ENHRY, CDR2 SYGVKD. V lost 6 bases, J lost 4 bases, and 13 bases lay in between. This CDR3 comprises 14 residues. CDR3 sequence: CAISAGPGYNEQFF. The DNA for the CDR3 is TGTGCCATCAGCGCGGGGCCAGGGTACAATGAGCAGTTCTTC.

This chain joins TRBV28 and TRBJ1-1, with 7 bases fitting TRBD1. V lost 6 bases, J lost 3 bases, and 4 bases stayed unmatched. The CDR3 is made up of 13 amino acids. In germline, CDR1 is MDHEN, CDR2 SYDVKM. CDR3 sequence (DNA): TGTGCCAGCAGAGGGGGCACCTACACTGAAGCTTTCTTT. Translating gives CASRGGTYTEAFF.

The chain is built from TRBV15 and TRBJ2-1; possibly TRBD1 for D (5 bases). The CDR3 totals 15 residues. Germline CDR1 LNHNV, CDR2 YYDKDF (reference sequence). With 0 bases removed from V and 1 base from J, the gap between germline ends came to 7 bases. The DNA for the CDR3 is TGTGCCACCAGCAGAGAAACAGGATCCTACAATGAGCAGTTCTTC. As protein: CATSRETGSYNEQFF.

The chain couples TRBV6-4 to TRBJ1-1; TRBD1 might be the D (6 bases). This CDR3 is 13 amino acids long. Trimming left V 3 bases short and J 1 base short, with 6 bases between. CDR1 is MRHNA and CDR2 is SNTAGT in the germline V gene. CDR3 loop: CASSEGANTEAFF. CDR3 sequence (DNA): TGTGCCAGCAGTGAGGGGGCGAACACTGAAGCTTTCTTT.

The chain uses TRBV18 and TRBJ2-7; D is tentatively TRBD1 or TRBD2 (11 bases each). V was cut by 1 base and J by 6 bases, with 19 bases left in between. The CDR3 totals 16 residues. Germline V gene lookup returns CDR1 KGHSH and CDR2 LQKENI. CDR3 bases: TGTGCCAGCTCACCACTGACTAGCGGGACAGGGGGCGAGCAGTACTTC. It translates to CASSPLTSGTGGEQYF.

This CDR3 is CASRSTGANTEAFF. CDR3 in DNA: TGTGCCAGCAGGTCGACAGGGGCTAACACTGAAGCTTTCTTT. This sequence joins TRBV6-5 and TRBJ1-1; 8 bases align to TRBD1. V trimming: 6 bases; J trimming: 2 bases; junction bases outside the gene matches: 5. The CDR3 consists of 14 residues. CDR1 is MNHEY, CDR2 SVGAGI, per germline.

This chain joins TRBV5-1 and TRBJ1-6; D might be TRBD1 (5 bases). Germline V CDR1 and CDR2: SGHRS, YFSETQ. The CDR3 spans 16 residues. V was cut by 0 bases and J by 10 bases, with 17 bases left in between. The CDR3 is CASSLAGTELGSPLHF. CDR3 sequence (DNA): TGCGCCAGCAGCTTGGCCGGGACTGAACTCGGATCACCCCTCCACTTT.